This T cell receptor (beta chain) was retrieved from a study of blood T cell repertoires in COVID-19. The authors' processing: By means of reference gene primer amplification, nucleated cell counts were estimated. Method: immunoSEQ multiplex PCR; TCRdb's copy keeps in-frame clones and lacks some. The V and J calls and clone size come from that table; D and trimming were worked out from the DNA. Of approximately 99,000 clones in the sample, about two thirds are singletons; the top ten hold 1.5% to 2%. The receptor comes from a woman in her forties with acute or convalescent COVID-19. Sequenced input: peripheral blood.

The CDR3 region is CASSRAGGESSYEQYF. The CDR3 bases are TGTGCCAGCAGCCGGGCGGGCGGCGAGAGCTCCTACGAGCAGTACTTC. The chain joins TRBV28 to TRBJ2-7; perhaps TRBD2 as D (5 bases). The CDR3 is made up of 16 amino acids. Trimming pared 6 bases from V and 0 bases from J, leaving 18 bases between. Germline CDR1 is MDHEN and CDR2 is SYDVKM.